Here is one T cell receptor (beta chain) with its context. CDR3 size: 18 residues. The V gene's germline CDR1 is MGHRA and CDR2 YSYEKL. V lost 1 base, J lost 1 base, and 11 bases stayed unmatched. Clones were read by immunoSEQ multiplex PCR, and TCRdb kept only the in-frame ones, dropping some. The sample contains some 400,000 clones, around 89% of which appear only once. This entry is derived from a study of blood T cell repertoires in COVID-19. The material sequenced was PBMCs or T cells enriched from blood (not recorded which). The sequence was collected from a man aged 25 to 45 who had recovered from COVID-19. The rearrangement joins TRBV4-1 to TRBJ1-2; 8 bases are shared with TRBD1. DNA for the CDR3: TGCGCCAGCAGCCAAGGCCGTCCGGGACAGGATTTTAACTATGGCTACACCTTC. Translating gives CASSQGRPGQDFNYGYTF.